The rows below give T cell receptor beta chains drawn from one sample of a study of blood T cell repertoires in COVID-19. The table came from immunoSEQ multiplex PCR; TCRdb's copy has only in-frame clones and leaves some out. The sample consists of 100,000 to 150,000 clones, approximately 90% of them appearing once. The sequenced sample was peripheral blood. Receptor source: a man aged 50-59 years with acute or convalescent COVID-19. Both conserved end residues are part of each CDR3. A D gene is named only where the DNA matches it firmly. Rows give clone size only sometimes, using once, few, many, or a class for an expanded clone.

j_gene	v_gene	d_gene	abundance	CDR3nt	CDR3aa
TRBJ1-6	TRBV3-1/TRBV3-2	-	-	TGTGCCAGCAGCCAGGGGTCCTGGACTTATAATTCACCCCTCCACTTT	CASSQGSWTYNSPLHF
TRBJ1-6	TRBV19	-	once	TGTGCCAGTAGTATCAGTGGGACTACCTATAATTCACCCCTCCACTTT	CASSISGTTYNSPLHF
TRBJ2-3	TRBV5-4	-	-	TGTGCCAGCAGCTCCGGACAGAAGAGCACAGATACGCAGTATTTT	CASSSGQKSTDTQYF
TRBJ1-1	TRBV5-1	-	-	TGCGCCAGCAGCTTGGCAGGGACGGGGGTCGACACTGAAGCTTTCTTT	CASSLAGTGVDTEAFF
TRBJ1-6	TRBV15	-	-	TGTGCCACCAGCAGAGGGGCGAGCTCCTATAATTCACCCCTCCACTTT	CATSRGASSYNSPLHF
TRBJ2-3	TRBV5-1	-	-	TGCGCCAGCAGCCTGGGCACAGAAACAGATACGCAGTATTTT	CASSLGTETDTQYF
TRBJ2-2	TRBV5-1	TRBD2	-	TGCGCCAGCAGCATCCGACTAGCGGAGAACACCGGGGAGCTGTTTTTT	CASSIRLAENTGELFF
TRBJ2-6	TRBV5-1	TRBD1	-	TGCGCCAGCAGCGGAAGGACAGGGACAGGAGGGGCCAACGTCCTGACTTTC	CASSGRTGTGGANVLTF
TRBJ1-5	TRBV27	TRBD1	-	TGTGCCAGCAGTTTAAGAGCAGGGGGCTGGGGCAATCAGCCCCAGCATTTT	CASSLRAGGWGNQPQHF
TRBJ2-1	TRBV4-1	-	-	TGCGCCAGCAGCCGTCGTGAGGGTGAGCAGTTCTTC	CASSRREGEQFF
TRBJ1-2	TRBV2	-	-	TGTGCCAGCAGTGGCGACAGTAACTATGGCTACACCTTC	CASSGDSNYGYTF
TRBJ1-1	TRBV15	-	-	TGTGCCACCAGCAGAGTCAGGGAGGGAGACACTGAAGCTTTCTTT	CATSRVREGDTEAFF
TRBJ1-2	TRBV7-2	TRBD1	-	TGTGCCAGCAGCTTAGTGACAGGGAACTATGGCTACACCTTC	CASSLVTGNYGYTF
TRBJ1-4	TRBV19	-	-	TGTGCCAGTGGTTGGAGAGAACTCAATGAAAAACTGTTTTTT	CASGWRELNEKLFF
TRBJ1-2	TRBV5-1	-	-	TGCGCCAGCAGCTTGGCGACTCTCCCGTATGGCTACACCTTC	CASSLATLPYGYTF
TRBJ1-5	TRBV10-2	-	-	TGCGCCAGCAGACAGCTCAATCAGCCCCAGCATTTT	CASRQLNQPQHF
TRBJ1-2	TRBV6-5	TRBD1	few	TGTGCCAGCAGCCGGACAGGGGCTGTGAACTATGGCTACACCTTC	CASSRTGAVNYGYTF
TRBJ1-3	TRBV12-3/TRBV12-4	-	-	TGTGCCAGCAGTGTTGACACTGGAAACACCATATATTTT	CASSVDTGNTIYF
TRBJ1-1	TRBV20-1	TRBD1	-	TGCAGTGCTAGGGGACAGGAAGCTTTCTTT	CSARGQEAFF
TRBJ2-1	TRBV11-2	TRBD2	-	TGTGCCAGCAGTCCGAACCTCCTAGCGGGGGGGGGTGAGCAGTTCTTC	CASSPNLLAGGGEQFF
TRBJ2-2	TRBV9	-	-	TGTGCCAGCAGCTACTTATCAGGTGTCAACACCGGGGAGCTGTTTTTT	CASSYLSGVNTGELFF
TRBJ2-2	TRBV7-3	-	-	TGTGCCAGCAGCCCCGTATCTGAGGGCGGGGAGCTGTTTTTT	CASSPVSEGGELFF
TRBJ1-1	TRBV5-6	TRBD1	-	TGTGCCAGCAGCTCCGGGACAGGGGCCCCAAACACTGAAGCTTTCTTT	CASSSGTGAPNTEAFF
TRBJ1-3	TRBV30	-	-	TGTGCCTGGAGTCCCTACCTTAACACCATATATTTT	CAWSPYLNTIYF
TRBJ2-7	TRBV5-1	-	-	TGCGCCAGCAGCTTGTCAGCTATCACCGGCTGGAAGGGGCGATTCGAGCAGTACTTC	CASSLSAITGWKGRFEQYF
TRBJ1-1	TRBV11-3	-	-	TGTGCCAGCAGCTTAGATGGAAATCCAGGCACTGAAGCTTTCTTT	CASSLDGNPGTEAFF
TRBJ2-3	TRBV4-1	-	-	TGCGCCAGCAGCCAAGTCAGGTCGTCTAGCACAGATACGCAGTATTTT	CASSQVRSSSTDTQYF
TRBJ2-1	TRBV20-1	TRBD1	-	TGCAGTGCTAGTGTTACAGGGGGCGAGCAGTTCTTC	CSASVTGGEQFF
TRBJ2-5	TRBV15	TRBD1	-	TGTGCCACCCTTCCTGGGACAGCCCAGCAAGAGACCCAGTACTTC	CATLPGTAQQETQYF
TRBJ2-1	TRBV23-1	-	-	TGCGCCAGCGCGGGACCTCGGTTCTTC	CASAGPRFF
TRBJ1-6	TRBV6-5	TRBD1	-	TGTGCCAGCAGTTCGGCGGGGACAGGGAATTCACCCCTCCACTTT	CASSSAGTGNSPLHF
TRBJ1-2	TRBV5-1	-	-	TGCGCCAGCAGCTTGTACGGGAACTATGGCTACACCTTC	CASSLYGNYGYTF
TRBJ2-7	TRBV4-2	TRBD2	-	TGTGCCAGCAGCCTCCTTGGAAGCGGGGGGCACCGTCGGGACTACGAGCAGTACTTC	CASSLLGSGGHRRDYEQYF
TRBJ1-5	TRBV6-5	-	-	TGTGCCAGCTCCCCAACGGTTGCCCAGCCCCAGCATTTT	CASSPTVAQPQHF
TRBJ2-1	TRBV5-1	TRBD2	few	TGCGCCAGCAGCTCCTACCTAGCGGGGAATGAGCAGTTCTTC	CASSSYLAGNEQFF
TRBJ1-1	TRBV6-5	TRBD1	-	TGTGCCAGCAGATCCGGACAGGGAAGGACTGAAGCTTTCTTT	CASRSGQGRTEAFF
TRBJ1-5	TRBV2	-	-	TGTGCCAGCAGTGAAGACAGGGTTGGCAATCAGCCCCAGCATTTT	CASSEDRVGNQPQHF
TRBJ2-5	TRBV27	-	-	TGTGCCAGCAGTTTTACTAAGAACATCCAAGAGACCCAGTACTTC	CASSFTKNIQETQYF
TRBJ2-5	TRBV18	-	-	TGTGCCAGCTCACCAATGGGGCCAGGGTCAGGAGAGACCCAGTACTTC	CASSPMGPGSGETQYF
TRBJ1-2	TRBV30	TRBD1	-	TGTGCCTGGAGTGTAACCAGGGGGCAGGGCTACACCTTC	CAWSVTRGQGYTF
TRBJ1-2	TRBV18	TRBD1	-	TGTGCCAGCTCACCGGGACAGGGCCAAAACTATGGCTACACCTTC	CASSPGQGQNYGYTF
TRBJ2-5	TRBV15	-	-	TGTGCCACCAGCAGCTACAGGGTTTGGGAGACCCAGTACTTC	CATSSYRVWETQYF
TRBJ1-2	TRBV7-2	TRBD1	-	TGTGCCAGCAGCTTAGTCAGGGGGGACTATGGCTACACCTTC	CASSLVRGDYGYTF
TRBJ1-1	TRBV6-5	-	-	TGTGCCAGCAGTAGTCGACCCAGGATGAACACTGAAGCTTTCTTT	CASSSRPRMNTEAFF